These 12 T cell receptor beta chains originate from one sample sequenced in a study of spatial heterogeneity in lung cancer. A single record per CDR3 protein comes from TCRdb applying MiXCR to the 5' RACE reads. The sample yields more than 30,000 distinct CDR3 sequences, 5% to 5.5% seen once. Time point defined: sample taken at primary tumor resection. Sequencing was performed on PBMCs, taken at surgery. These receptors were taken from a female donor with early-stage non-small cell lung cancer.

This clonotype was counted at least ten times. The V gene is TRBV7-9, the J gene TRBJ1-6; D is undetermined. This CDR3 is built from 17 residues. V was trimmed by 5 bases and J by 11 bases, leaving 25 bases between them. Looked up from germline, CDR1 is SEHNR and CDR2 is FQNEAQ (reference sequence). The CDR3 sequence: CASSRRQATKQKAPLHF. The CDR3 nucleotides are TGTGCCAGCAGCCGACGCCAGGCCACAAAACAAAAGGCACCCCTCCACTTT. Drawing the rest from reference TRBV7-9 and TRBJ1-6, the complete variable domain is DTGVSQNPRHKITKRGQNVTFRCDPISEHNRLYWYRQTLGQGPEFLTYFQNEAQLEKSRLLSDRFSAERPKGSFSTLEIQRTEQGDSAMYLCASSRRQATKQKAPLHFGNGTRLTVT.

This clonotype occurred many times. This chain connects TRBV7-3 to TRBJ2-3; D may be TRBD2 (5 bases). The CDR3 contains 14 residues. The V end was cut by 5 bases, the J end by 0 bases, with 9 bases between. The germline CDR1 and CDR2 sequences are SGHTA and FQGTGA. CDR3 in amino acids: CASSQSGSTDTQYF. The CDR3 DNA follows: TGTGCCAGCAGCCAGAGCGGTAGCACAGATACGCAGTATTTT.

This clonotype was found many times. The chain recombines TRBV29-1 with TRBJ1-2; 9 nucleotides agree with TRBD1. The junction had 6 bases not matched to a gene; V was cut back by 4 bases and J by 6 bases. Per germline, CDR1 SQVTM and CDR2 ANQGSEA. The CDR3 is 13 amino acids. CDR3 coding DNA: TGCAGCGTTGTGGGGCGACAGGGGGATGGCTACACCTTC. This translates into CSVVGRQGDGYTF.

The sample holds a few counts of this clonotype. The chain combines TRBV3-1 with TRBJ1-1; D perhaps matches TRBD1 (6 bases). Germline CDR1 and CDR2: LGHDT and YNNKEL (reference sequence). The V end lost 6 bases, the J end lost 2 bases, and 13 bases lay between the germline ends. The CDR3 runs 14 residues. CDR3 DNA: TGTGCCAGCAGGGGCAGGGGACTTAACACTGAAGCTTTCTTT. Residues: CASRGRGLNTEAFF.

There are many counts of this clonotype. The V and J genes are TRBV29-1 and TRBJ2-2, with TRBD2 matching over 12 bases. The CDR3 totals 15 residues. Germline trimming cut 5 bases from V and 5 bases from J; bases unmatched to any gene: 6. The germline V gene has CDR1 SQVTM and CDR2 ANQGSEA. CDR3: CSVIPTSGGTGELFF. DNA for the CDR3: TGCAGCGTTATTCCCACTAGCGGGGGGACCGGGGAGCTGTTTTTT.

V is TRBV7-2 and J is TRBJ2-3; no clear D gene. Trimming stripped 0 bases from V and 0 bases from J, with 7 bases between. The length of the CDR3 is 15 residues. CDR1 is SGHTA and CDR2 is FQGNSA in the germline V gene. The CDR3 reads CASSLAVTSTDTQYF. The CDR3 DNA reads TGTGCCAGCAGCTTAGCCGTTACTAGCACAGATACGCAGTATTTT.

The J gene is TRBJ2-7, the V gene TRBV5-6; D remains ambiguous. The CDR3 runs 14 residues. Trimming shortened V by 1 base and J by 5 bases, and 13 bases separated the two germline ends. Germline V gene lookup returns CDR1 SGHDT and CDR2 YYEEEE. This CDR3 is CASSLYGRWDEQYF. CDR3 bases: TGTGCCAGCAGCTTGTACGGCAGATGGGACGAGCAGTACTTC.

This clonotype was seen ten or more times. In DNA, the CDR3 is TGTGCCAGCAGCTTGGGGACAGCCCTCTATCAATCAACAGAGACCCAGTACTTC. Amino acids: CASSLGTALYQSTETQYF. J is TRBJ2-5 and V is TRBV7-2, with 7 bases aligning to TRBD1. After removal of 3 bases from V and 4 bases from J, the junction contained 17 bases not matched to a gene. The CDR3 is 18 residues long. Germline CDR1 is SGHTA and CDR2 is FQGNSA.

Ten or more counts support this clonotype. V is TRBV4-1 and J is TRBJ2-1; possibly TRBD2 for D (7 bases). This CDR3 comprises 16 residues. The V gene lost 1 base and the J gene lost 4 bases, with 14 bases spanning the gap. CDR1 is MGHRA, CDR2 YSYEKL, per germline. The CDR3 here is CASSQGSGGRYNEQFF. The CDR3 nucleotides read TGCGCCAGCAGCCAAGGTTCGGGGGGCCGTTACAATGAGCAGTTCTTC.

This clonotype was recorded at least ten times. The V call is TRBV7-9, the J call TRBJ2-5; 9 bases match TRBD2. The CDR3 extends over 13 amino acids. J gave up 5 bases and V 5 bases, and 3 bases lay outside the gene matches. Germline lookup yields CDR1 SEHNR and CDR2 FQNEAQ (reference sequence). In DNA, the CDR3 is TGTGCCAGCAGCCAGCGGGGGGAGGAGACCCAGTACTTC. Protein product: CASSQRGEETQYF.

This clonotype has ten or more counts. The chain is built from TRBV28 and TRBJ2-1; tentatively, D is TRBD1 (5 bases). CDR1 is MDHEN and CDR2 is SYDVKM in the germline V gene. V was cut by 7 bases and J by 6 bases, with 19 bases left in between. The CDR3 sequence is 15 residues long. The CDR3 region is CASKLSKGRVNEQFF. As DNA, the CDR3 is TGTGCCAGCAAACTCTCTAAGGGGCGCGTCAATGAGCAGTTCTTC.

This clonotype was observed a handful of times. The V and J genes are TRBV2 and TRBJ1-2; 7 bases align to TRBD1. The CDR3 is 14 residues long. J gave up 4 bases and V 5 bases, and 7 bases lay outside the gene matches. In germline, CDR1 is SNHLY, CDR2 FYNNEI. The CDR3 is CASSYRDSGYGYTF. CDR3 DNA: TGTGCCAGCAGTTACCGGGACAGCGGCTATGGCTACACCTTC.